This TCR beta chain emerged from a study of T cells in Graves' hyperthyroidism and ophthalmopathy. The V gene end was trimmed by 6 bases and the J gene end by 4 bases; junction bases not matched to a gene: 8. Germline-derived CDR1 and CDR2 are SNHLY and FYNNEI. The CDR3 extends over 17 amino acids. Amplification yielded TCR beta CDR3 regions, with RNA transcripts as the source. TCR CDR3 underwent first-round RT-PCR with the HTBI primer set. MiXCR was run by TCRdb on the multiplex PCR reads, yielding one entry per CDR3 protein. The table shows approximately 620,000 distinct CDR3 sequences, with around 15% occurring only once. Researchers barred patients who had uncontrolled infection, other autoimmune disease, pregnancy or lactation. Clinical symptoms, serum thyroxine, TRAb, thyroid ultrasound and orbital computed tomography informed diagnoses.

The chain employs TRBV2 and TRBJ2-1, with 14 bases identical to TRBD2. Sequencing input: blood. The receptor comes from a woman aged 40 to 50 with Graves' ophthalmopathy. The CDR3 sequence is CASRAGTSGRAYNEQFF. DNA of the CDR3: TGTGCCAGCAGAGCCGGGACTAGCGGGAGAGCGTACAATGAGCAGTTCTTC.